These 3 T cell receptor beta chains were all obtained from the same sample, sequenced in a study of blood T cells in healthy people across ages. Through a sample-barcoded 5' primer and a J-beta primer mix, a second PCR was run for roughly 7 to 12 cycles. TCRdb re-called the 5' RACE reads through MiXCR, storing one row per CDR3 protein. The sample comprises about 1.4 million distinct CDR3 sequences, 45% to 70% of which are singletons, and roughly 7% rests with the top ten. The sequencing input was blood. The receptors come from a man in his late teens or twenties in good health.

The rearrangement links TRBV15 to TRBJ2-3, with 7 bases fitting TRBD1. The CDR3 sequence is 14 residues long. After removal of 8 bases from V and 7 bases from J, the junction contained 12 bases not matched to a gene. CDR1 is LNHNV and CDR2 is YYDKDF in the germline V gene (reference sequence). This chain's CDR3 is CATQDGTALHTQYF. Here the CDR3 DNA reads TGTGCCACCCAAGACGGGACAGCACTCCATACGCAGTATTTT.

The V gene is TRBV7-6, the J gene TRBJ2-3; D uncertain. The CDR3 spans 16 residues. The germline V and J ends were trimmed by 3 bases and 4 bases, with 17 bases remaining between them. Per the germline V gene, CDR1 is SGHVS and CDR2 is FNYEAQ. CDR3 sequence (DNA): TGTGCCAGCAGCTTGGAGTCCGGTTTCTGGGCAGATACGCAGTATTTT. Translating it yields CASSLESGFWADTQYF.

This chain links TRBV7-9 with TRBJ1-2; D remains ambiguous. This CDR3 has 13 amino acids. Trimming cost V 2 bases and J 3 bases, with 7 bases left between them. From germline, CDR1 is SEHNR and CDR2 FQNEAQ (reference sequence). CDR3: CASSLRADYGYTF. The CDR3 DNA reads as TGTGCCAGCAGCTTAAGGGCCGACTATGGCTACACCTTC. The variable domain in full, with the rest retrieved from reference TRBV7-9 and TRBJ1-2, is DTGVSQNPRHKITKRGQNVTFRCDPISEHNRLYWYRQTLGQGPEFLTYFQNEAQLEKSRLLSDRFSAERPKGSFSTLEIQRTEQGDSAMYLCASSLRADYGYTFGSGTRLTVV.